This T cell receptor beta chain derives from a study of control samples from healthy donors and cancer patients. Clones were read by immunoSEQ multiplex PCR, and TCRdb kept only the in-frame ones, dropping some. The sample has tens of thousands of clones, 70% to 90% seen once. This CDR3 is built from 14 residues. V dropped 1 base and J dropped 8 bases, with 12 bases sitting between them. CDR1 is SSHAT, CDR2 FNYEAQ, per germline (reference sequence). Sequenced: blood. The chain recombines TRBV7-7 with TRBJ1-3; D perhaps matches TRBD1 (5 bases). This clonotype was sampled from a man aged 30-40 years in good health. The CDR3 DNA reads TGTGCCAGCAGCTTAGTACCTGGGGGGGACACCATATATTTT. Amino acid sequence: CASSLVPGGDTIYF.